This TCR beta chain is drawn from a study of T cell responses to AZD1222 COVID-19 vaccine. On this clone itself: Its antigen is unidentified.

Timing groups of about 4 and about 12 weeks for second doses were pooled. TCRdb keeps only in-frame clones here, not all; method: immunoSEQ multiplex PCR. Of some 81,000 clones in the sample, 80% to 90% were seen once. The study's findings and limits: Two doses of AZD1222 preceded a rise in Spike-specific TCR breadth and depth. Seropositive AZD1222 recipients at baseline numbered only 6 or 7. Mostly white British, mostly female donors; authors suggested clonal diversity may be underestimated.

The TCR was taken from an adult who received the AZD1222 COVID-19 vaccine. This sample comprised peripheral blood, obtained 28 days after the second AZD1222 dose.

The CDR3 region is CASSLERGRQPQHF. The CDR3 DNA reads as TGTGCCAGCAGTTTAGAAAGGGGGAGACAGCCCCAGCATTTT. The rearrangement links TRBV27 to TRBJ1-5, with D possibly matching TRBD1 (6 bases). The V and J ends lost 2 bases and 7 bases respectively, with 12 bases between them. The CDR3 spans 14 residues. CDR1 and CDR2 (germline): MNHEY, SMNVEV (reference sequence).